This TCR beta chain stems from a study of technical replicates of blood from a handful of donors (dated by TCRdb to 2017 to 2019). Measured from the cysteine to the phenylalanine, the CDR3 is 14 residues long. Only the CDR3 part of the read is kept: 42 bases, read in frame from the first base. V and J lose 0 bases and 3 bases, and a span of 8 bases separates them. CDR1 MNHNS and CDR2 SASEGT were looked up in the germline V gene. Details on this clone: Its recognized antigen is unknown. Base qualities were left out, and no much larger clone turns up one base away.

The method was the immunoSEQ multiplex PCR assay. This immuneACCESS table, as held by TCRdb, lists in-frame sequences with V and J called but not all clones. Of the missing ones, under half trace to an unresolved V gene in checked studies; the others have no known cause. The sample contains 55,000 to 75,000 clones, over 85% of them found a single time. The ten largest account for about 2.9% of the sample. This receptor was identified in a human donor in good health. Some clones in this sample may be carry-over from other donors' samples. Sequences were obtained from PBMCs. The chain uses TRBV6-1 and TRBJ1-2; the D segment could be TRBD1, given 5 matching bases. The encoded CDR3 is CASSEAGGYYGYTF. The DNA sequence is TGTGCCAGCAGTGAAGCCGGGGGGTACTATGGCTACACCTTC.